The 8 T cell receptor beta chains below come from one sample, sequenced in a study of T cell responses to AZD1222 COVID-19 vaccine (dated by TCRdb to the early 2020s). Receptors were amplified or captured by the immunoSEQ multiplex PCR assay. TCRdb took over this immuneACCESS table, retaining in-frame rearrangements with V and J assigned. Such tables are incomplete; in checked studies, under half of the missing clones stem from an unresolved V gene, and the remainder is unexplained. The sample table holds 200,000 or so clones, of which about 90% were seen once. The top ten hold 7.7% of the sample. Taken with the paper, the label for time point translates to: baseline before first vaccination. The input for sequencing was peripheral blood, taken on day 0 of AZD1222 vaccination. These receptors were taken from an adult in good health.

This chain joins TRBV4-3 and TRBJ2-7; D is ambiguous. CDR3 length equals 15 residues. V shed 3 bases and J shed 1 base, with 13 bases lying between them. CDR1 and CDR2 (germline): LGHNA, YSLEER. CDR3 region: CASSQWFEASYEQYF. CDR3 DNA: TGCGCCAGCAGCCAGTGGTTTGAAGCTTCCTACGAGCAGTACTTC.

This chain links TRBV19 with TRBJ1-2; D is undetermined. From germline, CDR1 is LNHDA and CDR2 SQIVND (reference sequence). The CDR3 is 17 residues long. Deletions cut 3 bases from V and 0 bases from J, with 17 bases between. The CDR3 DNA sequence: TGTGCCAGTAGTATCCGAAGCTGGGTAGAAGCTAACTATGGCTACACCTTC. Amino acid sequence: CASSIRSWVEANYGYTF.

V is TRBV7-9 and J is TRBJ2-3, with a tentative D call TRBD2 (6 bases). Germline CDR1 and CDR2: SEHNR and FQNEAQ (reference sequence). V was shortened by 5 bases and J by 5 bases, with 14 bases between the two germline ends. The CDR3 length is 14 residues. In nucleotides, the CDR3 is TGTGCCAGCAGCGCGAGTTGGAGGGGAGATACGCAGTATTTT. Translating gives CASSASWRGDTQYF.

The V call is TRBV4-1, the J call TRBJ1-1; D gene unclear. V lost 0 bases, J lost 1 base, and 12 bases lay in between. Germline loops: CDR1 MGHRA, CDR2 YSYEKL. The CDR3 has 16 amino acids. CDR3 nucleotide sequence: TGCGCCAGCAGCCAAGACGAGGGCCGGGGGAACACTGAAGCTTTCTTT. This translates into CASSQDEGRGNTEAFF.

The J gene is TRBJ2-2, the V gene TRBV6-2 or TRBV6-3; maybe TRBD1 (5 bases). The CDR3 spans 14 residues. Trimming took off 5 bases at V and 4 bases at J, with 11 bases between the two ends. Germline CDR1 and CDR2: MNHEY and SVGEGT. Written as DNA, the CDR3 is TGTGCCAGCAGTCCCTGGGGCAGCACCGGGGAGCTGTTTTTT. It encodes CASSPWGSTGELFF.

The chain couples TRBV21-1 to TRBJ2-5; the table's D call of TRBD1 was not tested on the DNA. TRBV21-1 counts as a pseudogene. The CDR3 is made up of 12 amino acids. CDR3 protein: CAGLRGQETQYF. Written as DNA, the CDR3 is TGTGCCGGACTCAGGGGCCAAGAGACCCAGTACTTC.

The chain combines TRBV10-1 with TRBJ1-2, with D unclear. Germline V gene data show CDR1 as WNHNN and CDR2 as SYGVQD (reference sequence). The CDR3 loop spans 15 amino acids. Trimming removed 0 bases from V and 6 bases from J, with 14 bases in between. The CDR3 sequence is CASSESAGPPNGYTF. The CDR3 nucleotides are TGCGCCAGCAGTGAGTCGGCAGGACCGCCGAATGGCTACACCTTC.

The CDR3 DNA sequence: TGTGCCAGCAGTTCCTCGGACAGGGGGCTCAACTATGGCTACACCTTC. Its translation: CASSSSDRGLNYGYTF. V gene TRBV6-5 combines with J gene TRBJ1-2, with 11 bases lining up with TRBD1. The J segment lost 2 bases and the V segment lost 4 bases, leaving 6 bases of the junction unmatched. From germline, CDR1 is MNHEY and CDR2 SVGAGI. This CDR3 has 16 residues.